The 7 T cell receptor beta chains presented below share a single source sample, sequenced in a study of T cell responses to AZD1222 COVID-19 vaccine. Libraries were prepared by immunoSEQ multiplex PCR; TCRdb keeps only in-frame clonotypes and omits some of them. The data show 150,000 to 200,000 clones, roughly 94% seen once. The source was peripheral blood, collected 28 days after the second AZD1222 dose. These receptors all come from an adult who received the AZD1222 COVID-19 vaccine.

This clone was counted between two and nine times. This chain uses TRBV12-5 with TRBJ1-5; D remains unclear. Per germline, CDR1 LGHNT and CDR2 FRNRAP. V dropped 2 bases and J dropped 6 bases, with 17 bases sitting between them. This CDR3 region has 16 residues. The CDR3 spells CASGLRAESGPQPQHF. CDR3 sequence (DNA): TGTGCTAGTGGTTTGAGGGCAGAATCGGGCCCTCAGCCCCAGCATTTT. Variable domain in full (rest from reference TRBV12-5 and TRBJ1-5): DARVTQTPRHKVTEMGQEVTMRCQPILGHNTVFWYRQTMMQGLELLAYFRNRAPLDDSGMPKDRFSAEMPDATLATLKIQPSEPRDSAVYFCASGLRAESGPQPQHFGDGTRLSIL.

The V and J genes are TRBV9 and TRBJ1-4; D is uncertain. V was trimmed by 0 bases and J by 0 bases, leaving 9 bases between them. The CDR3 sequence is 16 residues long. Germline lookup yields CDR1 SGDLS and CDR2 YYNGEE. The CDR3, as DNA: TGTGCCAGCAGCGTAGAGGACGGGTCAACTAATGAAAAACTGTTTTTT. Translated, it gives CASSVEDGSTNEKLFF.

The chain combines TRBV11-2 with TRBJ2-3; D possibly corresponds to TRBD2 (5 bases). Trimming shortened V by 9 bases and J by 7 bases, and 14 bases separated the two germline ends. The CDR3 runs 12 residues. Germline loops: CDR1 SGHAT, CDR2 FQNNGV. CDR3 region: CASYQTGNTQYF. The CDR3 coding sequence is TGTGCCAGTTACCAAACGGGGAATACGCAGTATTTT.

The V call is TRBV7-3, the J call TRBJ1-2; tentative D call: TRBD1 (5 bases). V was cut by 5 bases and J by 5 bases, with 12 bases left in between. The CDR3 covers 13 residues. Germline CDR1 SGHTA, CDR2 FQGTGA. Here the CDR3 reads CASSGSGLYGYTF. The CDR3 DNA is TGTGCCAGCAGCGGCTCGGGGCTATATGGCTACACCTTC.

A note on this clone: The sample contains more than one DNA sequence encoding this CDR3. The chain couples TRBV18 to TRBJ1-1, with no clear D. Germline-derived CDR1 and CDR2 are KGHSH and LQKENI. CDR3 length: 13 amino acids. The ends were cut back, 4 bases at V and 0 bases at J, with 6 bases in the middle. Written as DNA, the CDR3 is TGTGCCAGCTCACAAGGTTTGAACACTGAAGCTTTCTTT. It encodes CASSQGLNTEAFF.

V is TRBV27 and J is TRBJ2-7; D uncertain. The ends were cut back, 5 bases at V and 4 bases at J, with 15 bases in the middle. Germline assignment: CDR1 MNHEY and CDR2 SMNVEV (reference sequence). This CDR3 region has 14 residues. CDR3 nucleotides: TGTGCCAGCAGTCTTAGGACGGACGGGTACGAGCAGTACTTC. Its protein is CASSLRTDGYEQYF.

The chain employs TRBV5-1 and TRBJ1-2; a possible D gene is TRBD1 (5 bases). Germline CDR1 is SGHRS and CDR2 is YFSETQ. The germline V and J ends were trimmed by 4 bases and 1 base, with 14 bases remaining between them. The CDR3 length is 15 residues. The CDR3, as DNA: TGCGCCAGCAGCCCACGGGACGTCCTTAACTATGGCTACACCTTC. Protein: CASSPRDVLNYGYTF.